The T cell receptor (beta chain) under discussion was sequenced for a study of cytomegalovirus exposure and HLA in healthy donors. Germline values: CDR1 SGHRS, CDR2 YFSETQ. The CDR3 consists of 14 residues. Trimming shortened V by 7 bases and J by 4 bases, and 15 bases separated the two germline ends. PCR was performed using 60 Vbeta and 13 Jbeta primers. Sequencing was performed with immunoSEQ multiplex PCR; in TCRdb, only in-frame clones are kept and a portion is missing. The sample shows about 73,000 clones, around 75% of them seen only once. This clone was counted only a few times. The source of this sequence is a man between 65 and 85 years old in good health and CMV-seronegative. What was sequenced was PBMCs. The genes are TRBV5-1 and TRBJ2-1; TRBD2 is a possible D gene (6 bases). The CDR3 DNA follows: TGCGCCAGCGGGGGGTCTGGCTCGTACAATGAGCAGTTCTTC. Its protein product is CASGGSGSYNEQFF. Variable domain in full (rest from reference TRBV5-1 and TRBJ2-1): KAGVTQTPRYLIKTRGQQVTLSCSPISGHRSVSWYQQTPGQGLQFLFEYFSETQRNKGNFPGRFSGRQFSNSRSEMNVSTLELGDSALYLCASGGSGSYNEQFFGPGTRLTVL.